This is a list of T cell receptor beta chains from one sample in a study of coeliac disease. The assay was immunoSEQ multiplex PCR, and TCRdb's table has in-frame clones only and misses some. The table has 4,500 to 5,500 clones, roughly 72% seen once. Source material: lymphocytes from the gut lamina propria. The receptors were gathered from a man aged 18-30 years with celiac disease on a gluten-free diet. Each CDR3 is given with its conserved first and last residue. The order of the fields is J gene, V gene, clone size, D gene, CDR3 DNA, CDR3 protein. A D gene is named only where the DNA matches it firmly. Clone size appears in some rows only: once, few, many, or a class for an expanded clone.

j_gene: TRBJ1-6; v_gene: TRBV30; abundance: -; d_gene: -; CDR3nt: TGTGCCTGGGGAAGGGTCTTCGCAGGGAGGGTATCACCCCTCCACTTT; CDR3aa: CAWGRVFAGRVSPLHF
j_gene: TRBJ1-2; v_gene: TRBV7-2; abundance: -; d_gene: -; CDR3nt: TGTGCCAGCAGCTTCTACTTAACGGATGGCTACACCTTC; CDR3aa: CASSFYLTDGYTF
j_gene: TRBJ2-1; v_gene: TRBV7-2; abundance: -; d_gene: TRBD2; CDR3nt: TGTGCCAGCAGGCTCTACAGCGGGGTGGCGTTCTTC; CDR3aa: CASRLYSGVAFF
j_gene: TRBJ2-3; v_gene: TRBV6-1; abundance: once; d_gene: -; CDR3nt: TGTGCCTCCCGACTGAGCACAGATACGCAGTATTTT; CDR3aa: CASRLSTDTQYF
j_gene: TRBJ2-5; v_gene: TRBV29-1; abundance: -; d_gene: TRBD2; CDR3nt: TGCAGCGGGGTGGGGTACAGCGGGGAAGACCAAGAGACCCAGTACTTC; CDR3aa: CSGVGYSGEDQETQYF
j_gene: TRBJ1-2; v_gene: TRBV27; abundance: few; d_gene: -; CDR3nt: TGTGCCAGCAGTTTGGTTGGAGCCTTTATGGCTAAAACCTTC; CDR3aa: CASSLVGAFMAKTF
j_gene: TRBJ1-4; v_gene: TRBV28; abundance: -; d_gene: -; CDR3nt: TGTGCCAGCAGTTTGTTATACCCCGCGGAGGAAAAACTGTTTTTT; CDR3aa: CASSLLYPAEEKLFF
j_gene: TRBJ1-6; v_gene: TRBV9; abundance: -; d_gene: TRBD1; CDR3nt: TGTGCCAGCAGCCTCACAGGGGGGACAGGGGGATTCACCCTCCACTTT; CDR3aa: CASSLTGGTGGFTLHF
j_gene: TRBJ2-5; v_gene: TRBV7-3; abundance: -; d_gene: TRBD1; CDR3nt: TGTGCCAGCAGCTTAGGGACAGGGGGCGCGGAGACCCAGTACTTC; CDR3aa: CASSLGTGGAETQYF
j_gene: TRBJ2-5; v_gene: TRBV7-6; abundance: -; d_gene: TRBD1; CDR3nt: TGTGCCAGCAGCTCCGGGACAGGGGGCGCTTTGGAGACCCAGTACTTC; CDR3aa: CASSSGTGGALETQYF
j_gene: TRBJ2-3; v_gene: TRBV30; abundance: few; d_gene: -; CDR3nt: TGTGCCTGGGCATCATTAAGGAGCGCAGATACGCAGTATTTT; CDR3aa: CAWASLRSADTQYF
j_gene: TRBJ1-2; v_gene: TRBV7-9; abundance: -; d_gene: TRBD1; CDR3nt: TGTGCCAGCAGCTTTTCAGGGGGCCGAACTAACTATGGCTACACCTTC; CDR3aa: CASSFSGGRTNYGYTF
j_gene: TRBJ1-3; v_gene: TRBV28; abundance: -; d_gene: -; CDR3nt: TGTGCCAGCACTATTAGGGGTTCCTCTGGAAACACCATATATTTT; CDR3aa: CASTIRGSSGNTIYF
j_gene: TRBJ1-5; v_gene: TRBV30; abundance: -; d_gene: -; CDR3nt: TGTGCCTGGAGTGTCGGCAGGGTGAGAAACAGCAATCAGCCCCAGCATTTT; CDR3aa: CAWSVGRVRNSNQPQHF
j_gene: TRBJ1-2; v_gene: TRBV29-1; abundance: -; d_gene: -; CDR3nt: TGCAGCGTTATGACAGTGTACTATGGCTACACCTTC; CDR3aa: CSVMTVYYGYTF
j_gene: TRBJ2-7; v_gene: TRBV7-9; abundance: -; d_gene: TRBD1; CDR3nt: TGTGCCAGCAGCGTTAGGGACAGGGGGGCGCAGGAGCAGTACTTC; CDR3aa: CASSVRDRGAQEQYF
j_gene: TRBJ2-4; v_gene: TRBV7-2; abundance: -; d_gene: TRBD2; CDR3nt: TGTGCCAGCAGCTTCGGGGGGGCTGCCAAAAACATTCAGTACTTC; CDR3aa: CASSFGGAAKNIQYF
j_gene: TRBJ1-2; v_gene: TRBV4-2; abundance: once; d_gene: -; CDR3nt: TGTGCCAGCAGCCAAGACCCCGGGGGAGGGGGCTACACCTTC; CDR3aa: CASSQDPGGGGYTF
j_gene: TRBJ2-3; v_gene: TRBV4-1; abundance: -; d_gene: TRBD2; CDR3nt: TGCGCCAGCAGCCAAGAGTTGGCTAGCGGTGGGAGAACAGATACGCAGTATTTT; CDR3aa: CASSQELASGGRTDTQYF
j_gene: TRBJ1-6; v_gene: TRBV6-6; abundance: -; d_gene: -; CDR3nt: TGTGCCAGCACTCTTAACCCGAGTCTCTATAATTCACCCCTCCACTTT; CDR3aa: CASTLNPSLYNSPLHF
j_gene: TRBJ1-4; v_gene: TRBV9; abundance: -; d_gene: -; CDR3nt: TGTGCCAGCAGCGGGACAGCAACTAATGAAAAACTGTTTTTT; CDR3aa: CASSGTATNEKLFF
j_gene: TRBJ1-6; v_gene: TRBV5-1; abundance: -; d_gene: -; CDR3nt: TGCGCCAGCAGCTTAGACAGACCCCCGAGTTCACCCCTCCACTTT; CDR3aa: CASSLDRPPSSPLHF
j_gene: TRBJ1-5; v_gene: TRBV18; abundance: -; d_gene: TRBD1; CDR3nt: TGTGCCAGCTCACAGGGGGCCGGGGGCAATCAGCCCCAGCATTTT; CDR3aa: CASSQGAGGNQPQHF
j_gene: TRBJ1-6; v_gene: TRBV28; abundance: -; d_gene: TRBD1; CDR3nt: TGTGCCAGCAGTTCCCCCAGGGGGGATTCACCCCTCCACTTT; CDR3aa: CASSSPRGDSPLHF
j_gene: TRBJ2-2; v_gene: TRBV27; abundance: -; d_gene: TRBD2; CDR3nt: TGTGCCAGCAGTATCCCGACTAGCGGGGGTAAAGGAGGGGAGCTGTTTTTT; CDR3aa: CASSIPTSGGKGGELFF
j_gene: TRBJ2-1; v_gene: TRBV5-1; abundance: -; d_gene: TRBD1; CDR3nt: TGCGCCAGCAGCCGGGACAGCTACAATGAGCAGTTCTTC; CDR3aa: CASSRDSYNEQFF
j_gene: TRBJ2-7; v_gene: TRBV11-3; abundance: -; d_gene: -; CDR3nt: TGTGCCAGCAGCTTAATGAGGGGGGGGAAAGGCTCCTACGAGCAGTACTTC; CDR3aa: CASSLMRGGKGSYEQYF